The 26 T cell receptor beta chains in this list originate from one sample, sequenced in a study of T cells after yellow fever vaccination. TCRdb analysed the 5' RACE reads with MiXCR anew, one entry per CDR3 protein. The sample lists over 250,000 distinct CDR3 sequences, 4.1% occurring once. The sequencing used PBMCs, collected 5 days after the yellow fever booster vaccination. The receptor source for this set is a man in his late teens or twenties who received the YFV17D yellow fever vaccine.

This clonotype came up a few times. V is TRBV20-1 and J is TRBJ1-1; D is perhaps TRBD1 (6 bases). There are 16 residues in the CDR3. Trimming removed 3 bases at V and 5 bases at J, with 22 bases between. The germline CDR1 and CDR2 sequences are DFQATT and SNEGSKA (reference sequence). The CDR3 loop is CSASSDRYDLGTEAFF. Here the CDR3 DNA reads TGCAGTGCTAGTAGCGACAGGTATGATTTGGGGACTGAAGCTTTCTTT.

This clonotype occurred a few times. The rearrangement uses TRBV5-1 and TRBJ2-7, with D perhaps TRBD1 (5 bases). V was cut by 0 bases and J by 5 bases, with 12 bases left in between. This CDR3 spans 14 amino acids. The germline CDR1 and CDR2 sequences are SGHRS and YFSETQ. CDR3 amino acids: CASSLVQGDNEQYF. CDR3 bases: TGCGCCAGCAGCTTGGTTCAGGGCGACAACGAGCAGTACTTC.

The genes are TRBV27 and TRBJ2-3, with D hard to call. CDR1 and CDR2 (germline): MNHEY, SMNVEV (reference sequence). The CDR3 is 17 amino acids. Trimming removed 3 bases at V and 1 base at J, with 17 bases between. The CDR3 DNA is TGTGCCAGCAGTTTTCACCCAAGTGCGTTGGGCACAGATACGCAGTATTTT. This sequence encodes CASSFHPSALGTDTQYF.

The V gene is TRBV5-1, the J gene TRBJ2-2; the D gene could be TRBD1 or TRBD2 (5 bases each). The V end lost 1 base, the J end lost 2 bases, and 12 bases lay between the germline ends. The CDR3 runs 16 residues. CDR1 and CDR2 (germline): SGHRS, YFSETQ. The CDR3 region has the DNA TGCGCCAGCAGCTTGTCAGGGAGCCCAAACACCGGGGAGCTGTTTTTT. It codes for CASSLSGSPNTGELFF.

This clonotype was seen a few times. The chain links TRBV28 to TRBJ1-4; the D gene is possibly TRBD1 (5 bases). Germline V lookup: CDR1 MDHEN, CDR2 SYDVKM. This CDR3 has 16 amino acids. V dropped 5 bases and J dropped 3 bases, with 16 bases sitting between them. CDR3 amino acids: CASSAGGSVANEKLFF. In DNA form, the CDR3 reads TGTGCCAGCAGTGCCGGGGGTTCTGTTGCTAATGAAAAACTGTTTTTT.

The chain is built from TRBV20-1 and TRBJ2-4, with D perhaps matching TRBD2 (5 bases). This CDR3 has 11 amino acids. Germline V CDR1 and CDR2: DFQATT, SNEGSKA (reference sequence). The V end was cut by 6 bases, the J end by 8 bases, with 11 bases between. The DNA for the CDR3 is TGCAGTGCCCCGGACTGGGACATTCAGTACTTC. This gives the protein CSAPDWDIQYF.

In its sample, this clonotype was seen a few times. The CDR3 DNA follows: TGTGCCAGCAGTTCCGGCCAGAGTCCGGATCGGCCCCAGCATTTT. Protein product: CASSSGQSPDRPQHF. This chain joins TRBV27 and TRBJ1-5, with D hard to call. The CDR3 runs to 15 residues. The ends were cut back, 4 bases at V and 9 bases at J, with 19 bases in the middle. Germline loops: CDR1 MNHEY, CDR2 SMNVEV (reference sequence).

The V and J genes are TRBV29-1 and TRBJ2-1; TRBD1 is a possible D gene (5 bases). This CDR3 has 12 residues. Germline CDR1 reads SQVTM; CDR2 reads ANQGSEA. V was pared by 2 bases and J by 11 bases, with 13 bases between. This chain's CDR3 is CSVEPTDPKQFF. DNA of the CDR3: TGCAGCGTTGAACCGACAGACCCCAAGCAGTTCTTC.

This clonotype was observed many times. V usage is TRBV5-1 and J usage is TRBJ1-1; the match to TRBD1 covers 9 bases. This CDR3 contains 15 residues. V was pared by 7 bases and J by 4 bases, with 11 bases of the junction left unmatched. From germline, CDR1 is SGHRS and CDR2 YFSETQ. CDR3: CASLGTGSKGTEAFF. The CDR3 DNA sequence: TGCGCCAGCCTAGGGACAGGGAGCAAGGGCACTGAAGCTTTCTTT.

This clonotype showed up just a few times. V usage is TRBV6-5 and J usage is TRBJ1-4; weak D call: TRBD1 (5 bases). Germline CDR1 is MNHEY and CDR2 is SVGAGI. The V and J ends lost 2 bases and 8 bases respectively, with 15 bases between them. The CDR3 loop spans 15 amino acids. DNA for the CDR3: TGTGCCAGCAGTTACGAGGGGAACCGAGGAGAAAAACTGTTTTTT. Its translation: CASSYEGNRGEKLFF.

The chain employs TRBV18 and TRBJ2-4, with D possibly TRBD1 on 6 matching bases. This CDR3 has 14 residues. V was pared by 0 bases and J by 5 bases, with 8 bases between. CDR1 KGHSH and CDR2 LQKENI come from the germline V gene. CDR3 in amino acids: CASSPPYRENIQYF. CDR3 sequence (DNA): TGTGCCAGCTCACCACCGTACAGGGAAAACATTCAGTACTTC.

This clonotype has ten or more counts. The V and J genes are TRBV15 and TRBJ1-6; D remains unclear. Germline-derived CDR1 and CDR2 are LNHNV and YYDKDF (reference sequence). Trimming shortened V by 2 bases and J by 6 bases, and 8 bases separated the two germline ends. The CDR3 length is 14 residues. This chain's CDR3 is CATSRTRGNSPLHF. CDR3 DNA sequence: TGTGCCACCAGCAGAACGCGGGGTAATTCACCCCTCCACTTT. The full variable domain, its missing parts supplied by reference TRBV15 and TRBJ1-6, is DAMVIQNPRYQVTQFGKPVTLSCSQTLNHNVMYWYQQKSSQAPKLLFHYYDKDFNNEADTPDNFQSRRPNTSFCFLDIRSPGLGDTAMYLCATSRTRGNSPLHFGNGTRLTVT.

This clonotype was seen more than once but under ten times. V and J are TRBV7-3 and TRBJ2-7, with 8 bases matching TRBD1. The germline CDR1 and CDR2 sequences are SGHTA and FQGTGA. The length of the CDR3 is 13 residues. J gave up 3 bases and V 5 bases, and 3 bases lay outside the gene matches. The CDR3 region is CASSPTGGYEQYF. In nucleotides, the CDR3 is TGTGCCAGCAGCCCTACAGGGGGCTACGAGCAGTACTTC.

V gene TRBV15 combines with J gene TRBJ1-2; D gene unclear. Trimming stripped 5 bases from V and 5 bases from J, with 9 bases between. The V gene's germline CDR1 is LNHNV and CDR2 YYDKDF (reference sequence). This CDR3 has 12 residues. In DNA form, the CDR3 reads TGTGCCACCAGCGGTGACCGATATGGCTACACCTTC. This encodes CATSGDRYGYTF.

This clonotype was recorded many times. DNA of the CDR3: TGCGCCAGCAGCCAAGTGGGTGGGGCCTTACGCGAGCAGTACTTC. This translates into CASSQVGGALREQYF. The chain combines TRBV4-3 with TRBJ2-7; TRBD1 might be the D (5 bases). Deletions cut 1 base from V and 6 bases from J, with 16 bases between. The CDR3 consists of 15 residues. The germline gives CDR1 LGHNA, CDR2 YSLEER.

The V gene is TRBV19, the J gene TRBJ2-4; unclear D gene. Trimming left V 3 bases short and J 0 bases short, with 9 bases between. Germline CDR1 and CDR2: LNHDA and SQIVND (reference sequence). The CDR3 contains 15 residues. The CDR3 DNA sequence: TGTGCCAGTAGTATCGGTAAATTAGCCAAAAACATTCAGTACTTC. It translates to CASSIGKLAKNIQYF. The entire variable domain, with the rest obtained from reference TRBV19 and TRBJ2-4, is as follows: DGGITQSPKYLFRKEGQNVTLSCEQNLNHDAMYWYRQDPGQGLRLIYYSQIVNDFQKGDIAEGYSVSREKKESFPLTVTSAQKNPTAFYLCASSIGKLAKNIQYFGAGTRLSVL.

This clonotype was seen many times. The chain combines TRBV7-9 with TRBJ2-7; 11 bases are shared with TRBD2. The V segment lost 5 bases and the J segment 4 bases; nucleotides outside the gene matches: 16. Germline CDR1 is SEHNR and CDR2 is FQNEAQ (reference sequence). This CDR3 has 18 amino acids. CDR3 coding DNA: TGTGCCAGCAGCGCCTTAACTAGCGGGGGTCACCCTAATTACGAGCAGTACGTC. Translating it yields CASSALTSGGHPNYEQYV.

V gene TRBV20-1 combines with J gene TRBJ2-2; D remains unclear. Germline CDR1 is DFQATT and CDR2 is SNEGSKA (reference sequence). Trimming removed 1 base from V and 6 bases from J, with 6 bases in between. This CDR3 is 12 amino acids long. CDR3 in amino acids: CSARAGPGELFF. The CDR3 nucleotides are TGCAGTGCTAGAGCCGGGCCCGGGGAGCTGTTTTTT.

This clonotype showed up just a few times. V is TRBV5-1 and J is TRBJ2-6; D may correspond to TRBD1 or TRBD2 (5 bases each). Germline assignment: CDR1 SGHRS and CDR2 YFSETQ. Trimming cost V 2 bases and J 2 bases, with 14 bases left between them. The CDR3 contains 17 residues. CDR3 sequence: CASSFLAGTTGANVLTF. The CDR3 region has the DNA TGCGCCAGCAGCTTCCTGGCAGGGACCACTGGGGCCAACGTCCTGACTTTC.

The chain recombines TRBV4-3 with TRBJ2-3; 11 bases match TRBD2. Germline lookup yields CDR1 LGHNA and CDR2 YSLEER. Trimming at V came to 2 bases and at J to 3 bases, leaving 10 bases not matched to a gene. The CDR3 contains 18 residues. The chain's CDR3 is CASSQRPLSGGATDTQYF. As DNA, the CDR3 is TGCGCCAGCAGCCAACGCCCCCTTAGCGGGGGGGCTACAGATACGCAGTATTTT.

This rearrangement joins TRBV28 to TRBJ1-6; the match to TRBD1 covers 7 bases. The CDR3 extends over 15 amino acids. Germline V gene lookup returns CDR1 MDHEN and CDR2 SYDVKM. The V segment lost 5 bases and the J segment 10 bases; nucleotides outside the gene matches: 11. The DNA for the CDR3 is TGTGCCAGCAGTCGATCGACAGGGCGGGGCTCACCCCTCCACTTT. As protein: CASSRSTGRGSPLHF.

This clonotype has only a few counts. J is TRBJ1-5 and V is TRBV20-1, with 7 positions matching TRBD1. Trimming at V came to 3 bases and at J to 1 base, leaving 3 bases not matched to a gene. The V gene's germline CDR1 is DFQATT and CDR2 SNEGSKA (reference sequence). The CDR3 sequence is 14 residues long. The CDR3 here is CSARGDRSNQPQHF. CDR3 nucleotide sequence: TGCAGTGCTAGGGGGGACAGAAGCAATCAGCCCCAGCATTTT.

A few counts support this clonotype. The chain recombines TRBV5-1 with TRBJ2-5; 13 nucleotides match TRBD2. The CDR3 extends over 16 amino acids. V gave up 3 bases and J gave up 2 bases; unmatched junction bases: 4. From germline, CDR1 is SGHRS and CDR2 YFSETQ. The CDR3 DNA reads as TGCGCCAGCAGCTCCGGGACTAGCGGGGATCAAGAGACCCAGTACTTC. Amino acid sequence: CASSSGTSGDQETQYF.

This clonotype was found many times. The chain uses TRBV6-5 and TRBJ2-2; weak D call: TRBD2 (5 bases). Germline lookup yields CDR1 MNHEY and CDR2 SVGAGI. V was pared by 2 bases and J by 0 bases, with 10 bases between. This CDR3 is built from 16 residues. The chain's CDR3 is CASSYTRTANTGELFF. The DNA of the CDR3 is TGTGCCAGCAGTTACACTCGGACTGCGAACACCGGGGAGCTGTTTTTT.

The gene calls are TRBV12-3 or TRBV12-4 and TRBJ2-5; TRBD1 matches at 7 bases. This CDR3 is 13 amino acids long. The J segment lost 7 bases and the V segment lost 3 bases, leaving 5 bases of the junction unmatched. The CDR3 here is CASSFAQGRTQYF. In nucleotides, the CDR3 is TGTGCCAGCAGTTTCGCACAGGGGAGGACCCAGTACTTC.

This clonotype was found a few times. The chain links TRBV20-1 to TRBJ2-1; D possibly uses TRBD1 or TRBD2 (6 bases each). V was clipped by 2 bases and J by 0 bases, with 23 bases between them. The CDR3 is made up of 19 amino acids. Per germline, CDR1 DFQATT and CDR2 SNEGSKA (reference sequence). In DNA form, the CDR3 reads TGCAGTGCTAGATTGCTGGGGGCAATAGCGGAGAGCTCCTACAATGAGCAGTTCTTC. Amino acids: CSARLLGAIAESSYNEQFF.